The 7 T cell receptor beta chains given below trace back to one sample, sequenced in a study of monozygotic twins with inflammatory bowel disease. TCRdb reanalyzed the 5' RACE reads, giving one entry per CDR3 protein sequence and no DNA. Here the sample table reports some 200,000 distinct CDR3 sequences. Sample: blood. These TCRs come from a human donor with ulcerative colitis or Crohn's disease, or a healthy co-twin of an affected twin (not recorded which).

This rearrangement joins TRBV6-5 to TRBJ1-5; checking the TCRdb D call of TRBD1 is not possible without DNA. Germline V gene data show CDR1 as MNHEY and CDR2 as SVGAGI. The CDR3 has 16 amino acids. Here the CDR3 reads CASSYSPRGNNQPQHF.

The chain is built from TRBV20-1 and TRBJ2-5; the TRBD1 assignment by TCRdb is unverifiable without DNA. In germline, CDR1 is DFQATT, CDR2 SNEGSKA (reference sequence). The CDR3 covers 14 residues. The CDR3 spells CSAPGQGIKETQYF.

The V and J genes are TRBV7-2 and TRBJ2-5; TCRdb picks TRBD1, but there is no DNA to check that call. The CDR3 has 15 residues. Germline-derived CDR1 and CDR2 are SGHTA and FQGNSA. CDR3 loop: CASSFSPLGRETQYF.

The chain couples TRBV12-3 or TRBV12-4 to TRBJ2-1; absent DNA, TCRdb's TRBD2 call cannot be checked. The CDR3 covers 14 residues. Here the CDR3 reads CASNRLAGGGEQFF.

This chain links TRBV28 with TRBJ1-5; the TRBD1 assignment by TCRdb is unverifiable without DNA. CDR1 and CDR2 from the germline V gene are MDHEN and SYDVKM. The CDR3 extends over 16 amino acids. The CDR3: CATRGRGTGFGQPQHF.

The rearrangement joins TRBV7-9 to TRBJ1-1; TCRdb's D call, TRBD1, is unchecked because there is no DNA. The CDR3 has 14 amino acids. Germline loops: CDR1 SEHNR, CDR2 FQNEAQ (reference sequence). CDR3 protein: CASSSGQGNTEAFF.

The chain has TRBV13 and TRBJ1-2. The V gene's germline CDR1 is PRHDT and CDR2 FYEKMQ (reference sequence). The CDR3 has 17 residues. CDR3 loop: CASSLGGLRRANYGYTF.